This T cell receptor (beta chain) appears in the sequencing data of a study of shared clonotypes between healthy human individuals. The wider study: Per donor, three plates held CD4 naive cells, three held CD4 memory, two held CD8 naive and one held CD8 memory.

V dropped 0 bases and J dropped 0; count of bases not matched to a gene: 3. The length of the CDR3 is 16 residues. Germline CDR1 is SGDLS and CDR2 is YYNGEE. At a deep level, the assay was run. Measured with immunoSEQ multiplex PCR; TCRdb has only the in-frame clones, and not every one. The sample carries around 2,000,000 clones, roughly 91% recorded once. Naive CD8 cells, CD45RO-negative and positively selected for CCR7, excluded terminally differentiated effector memory CD45RA+ cells. The sequenced sample consisted of naive CD8+ T cells from PBMCs. The sequence was collected from a man aged 18 to 30 in good health. Some clones in this sample may be carry-over from other donors' samples. This chain links TRBV9 with TRBJ2-1; TRBD2 aligns across 7 bases. CDR3 in DNA: TGTGCCAGCAGCGTAGATTGGGGGGGCTCCTACAATGAGCAGTTCTTC. Translating it yields CASSVDWGGSYNEQFF.